This TCR beta chain was profiled in a study of T cell repertoires in cytomegalovirus infection. TCRdb reanalysed the reads using MiXCR and keeps one entry per CDR3 protein. The table shows 450,000 to 550,000 distinct CDR3 sequences, with approximately 42% occurring only once. Study-wide points: Of the TCR beta families, the public ones yielded a cumulative frequency that identified carriers of CMV plus the relevant HLA.

About this clonotype: Its antigen is unidentified.

Trimming removed 5 bases from V and 10 bases from J; junction bases left unmatched: 9. The CDR3 has 13 residues. Germline CDR1 SGHTA, CDR2 FQGNSA. Sample: cultured PBMCs, taken from culture after CMV antigen stimulation. This clonotype was sampled from a human donor in good health (CMV status not recorded). Some clones in this sample may be carry-over from other donors' samples. This sequence joins TRBV7-2 and TRBJ1-1; 8 bases agree with TRBD1. The CDR3 loop is CASSGQGVVSAFF. The CDR3 DNA sequence: TGTGCCAGCAGCGGACAGGGCGTCGTATCAGCTTTCTTT.